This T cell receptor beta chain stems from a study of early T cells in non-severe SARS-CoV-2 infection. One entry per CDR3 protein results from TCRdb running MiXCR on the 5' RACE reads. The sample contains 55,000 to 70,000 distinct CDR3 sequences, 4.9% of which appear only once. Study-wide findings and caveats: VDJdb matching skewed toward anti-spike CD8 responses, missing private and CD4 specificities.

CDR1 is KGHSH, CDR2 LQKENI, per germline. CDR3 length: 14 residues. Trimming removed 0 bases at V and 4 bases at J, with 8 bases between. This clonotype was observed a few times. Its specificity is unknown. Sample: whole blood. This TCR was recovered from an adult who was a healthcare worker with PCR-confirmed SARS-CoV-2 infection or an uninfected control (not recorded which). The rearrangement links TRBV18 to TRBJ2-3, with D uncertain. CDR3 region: CASSPPSGPDTQYF. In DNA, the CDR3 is TGTGCCAGCTCACCACCTTCCGGTCCAGATACGCAGTATTTT.